The clone carrying this T cell receptor beta chain has ten or more counts. What it binds is not known. Trimming took off 5 bases at V and 4 bases at J, with 13 bases between the two ends. Germline values: CDR1 DFQATT, CDR2 SNEGSKA (reference sequence). The CDR3 loop spans 13 amino acids. This record comes from a study of T-cell reconstitution after alpha-beta-depleted transplantation in children. Study-level findings and limits: TCRbeta diversity was high at day 60 in some patients (a result of surviving recipient T cells and thymic progenitors). A year had passed since transplant, and T-cell counts and diversity by then came mostly from newly produced T cells. Two months or so post-transplant, alpha-beta T cells reportedly derived from several hundred expanded graft clones.

Researchers prepared the TCRbeta library using unique molecular identifiers, the study reports. TCRdb recomputed calls from the PCR reads with MiXCR, one row per CDR3 protein. The repertoire holds 550,000 to 800,000 distinct CDR3 sequences, 13% seen once, with about 0.79% in the top ten. The input for sequencing was PBMCs, taken before TCRalphabeta/CD19-depleted stem cell transplant. The V gene is TRBV20-1, the J gene TRBJ2-3; D assignment may be TRBD1 or TRBD2 (5 bases each). The TCR sequence derives from a girl aged 2 to 10 with congenital amegakaryocytic thrombocytopenia, due to receive a stem cell transplant. CDR3 in DNA: TGCAGTGCTGTACGGGGCCCGGCAGATACGCAGTATTTT. Translation: CSAVRGPADTQYF.